These 15 T cell receptor beta chains share one sample of origin, sequenced in a study of OX40 agonist ivuxolimab in advanced cancers. The repertoire was sequenced with immunoSEQ multiplex PCR; TCRdb's copy has only in-frame clones and lacks some. The sample has around 69,000 clones, roughly 84% seen once. The material sequenced was CD4+ or CD8+ T cells sorted from blood, taken in a trial of the OX40 agonist ivuxolimab. The receptors here all came from an adult with an advanced solid tumor such as melanoma, head and neck, liver or kidney cancer.

This clone was detected ten times or more. The chain carries TRBV15 and TRBJ1-2; D gene uncertain. Germline V lookup: CDR1 LNHNV, CDR2 YYDKDF (reference sequence). V was clipped by 3 bases and J by 8 bases, with 10 bases between them. The CDR3 totals 12 residues. As DNA, the CDR3 is TGTGCCACCAGCAGGGGAATGGAGGGCTACACCTTC. Its translation: CATSRGMEGYTF. Full variable domain (outside the CDR3, taken from reference TRBV15 and TRBJ1-2): DAMVIQNPRYQVTQFGKPVTLSCSQTLNHNVMYWYQQKSSQAPKLLFHYYDKDFNNEADTPDNFQSRRPNTSFCFLDIRSPGLGDTAMYLCATSRGMEGYTFGSGTRLTVV.

This chain links TRBV23-1 with TRBJ2-3, with D maybe TRBD1 (5 bases). Being an ORF, TRBV23-1 has a function that is uncertain. Trimming removed 0 bases from V and 2 bases from J, with 15 bases in between. The CDR3 has 17 amino acids. The CDR3 protein is CASSQSCGASPTDTQYF. CDR3 sequence (DNA): TGCGCCAGCAGTCAATCGTGTGGGGCCAGCCCCACAGATACGCAGTATTTT.

The rearrangement uses TRBV7-3 and TRBJ2-5; D is unclear. The CDR3 sequence is 14 residues long. Germline V gene lookup returns CDR1 SGHTA and CDR2 FQGTGA. Trimming pared 6 bases from V and 7 bases from J, leaving 18 bases between. The CDR3, as DNA: TGTGCCAGCAGTCCGAATCCAGCGTCGGGGACCCAGTACTTC. This sequence encodes CASSPNPASGTQYF.

There are a few counts of this clone. The chain recombines TRBV7-8 with TRBJ2-7; 7 bases agree with TRBD2. CDR1 and CDR2 (germline): SGHVS, FQNEAQ. CDR3 size: 15 residues. Trimming cost V 5 bases and J 3 bases; bases outside gene matches: 10. The CDR3 is CASSHGGLADYEQYF. The CDR3 DNA follows: TGTGCCAGCAGCCACGGGGGGTTAGCGGACTACGAGCAGTACTTC.

The CDR3 DNA reads as TGTGCCAGTAGTACTCAGGGGGATCGAAACAATGAGCAGTTCTTC. Amino acids: CASSTQGDRNNEQFF. This chain connects TRBV19 to TRBJ2-1, with TRBD1 identical over 7 bases. V dropped 4 bases and J dropped 5; count of bases not matched to a gene: 8. In germline, CDR1 is LNHDA, CDR2 SQIVND (reference sequence). The CDR3 runs to 15 residues.

V gene TRBV28 combines with J gene TRBJ2-2; TRBD1 agrees at 8 bases. The germline V gene encodes CDR1 MDHEN and CDR2 SYDVKM. V dropped 6 bases and J dropped 4; count of bases not matched to a gene: 7. CDR3 length: 15 amino acids. This CDR3 is CASSWAGGRTGELFF. The CDR3 DNA is TGTGCCAGCAGCTGGGCAGGGGGCCGCACCGGGGAGCTGTTTTTT.

The rearrangement links TRBV28 to TRBJ1-2; no clear D. The length of the CDR3 is 15 residues. CDR1 and CDR2 from the germline V gene are MDHEN and SYDVKM. Trimming stripped 4 bases from V and 4 bases from J, with 16 bases between. The CDR3 loop is CASSSPATSGYGYTF. The CDR3 nucleotides read TGTGCCAGCAGTTCTCCAGCCACCTCGGGCTATGGCTACACCTTC.

The chain carries TRBV7-2 and TRBJ2-5, with D hard to call. The CDR3 is 15 amino acids. V lost 2 bases and J 4 bases, leaving 14 bases between the germline ends. Germline V CDR1 and CDR2: SGHTA, FQGNSA. CDR3 DNA sequence: TGTGCCAGCAGCTTACAGGTTGGAGTTGGAGAGACCCAGTACTTC. Translating it yields CASSLQVGVGETQYF.

This clone was seen more than once but under ten times. The gene calls are TRBV6-6 and TRBJ1-2; 7 positions match TRBD1. Germline V CDR1 and CDR2: MNHNY, SVGAGI (reference sequence). The trim removed 5 bases at V and 8 bases at J, leaving 8 bases unmatched. The CDR3 is 13 residues long. CDR3 DNA sequence: TGTGCCAGCAGTCTACAGGGGACTTACGGCTACACCTTC. Its protein is CASSLQGTYGYTF.

V and J are TRBV6-5 and TRBJ2-7, with 9 bases lining up with TRBD1. The CDR3 runs 15 residues. J gave up 5 bases and V 1 base, and 6 bases lay outside the gene matches. The germline V gene has CDR1 MNHEY and CDR2 SVGAGI. The CDR3 region has the DNA TGTGCCAGCAGTTACTTCGGGACAGGGTTCAACGAGCAGTACTTC. Translated: CASSYFGTGFNEQYF.

The chain links TRBV5-1 to TRBJ2-1; 8 bases align to TRBD1. The V gene end was trimmed by 4 bases and the J gene end by 8 bases; junction bases not matched to a gene: 8. The germline V gene encodes CDR1 SGHRS and CDR2 YFSETQ. The CDR3 runs 14 residues. The DNA for the CDR3 is TGCGCCAGCAGCCCGGGACAGGTTTACGATGAGCAGTTCTTC. It yields the protein CASSPGQVYDEQFF.

The rearrangement uses TRBV5-1 and TRBJ1-1; D unclear. The CDR3 length is 14 residues. CDR1 is SGHRS, CDR2 YFSETQ, per germline. V gave up 0 bases and J gave up 0 bases, with 6 bases separating them. CDR3 residues: CASSLGPVNTEAFF. The CDR3 bases are TGCGCCAGCAGCTTGGGTCCAGTGAACACTGAAGCTTTCTTT.

The V call is TRBV7-2, the J call TRBJ2-5; D uncertain. In germline, CDR1 is SGHTA, CDR2 FQGNSA. Trimming took 2 bases from V and 3 from J, leaving 10 bases between them. The CDR3 runs to 14 residues. CDR3 loop: CASSLSRLEETQYF. In DNA, the CDR3 is TGTGCCAGCAGCTTATCTAGGCTAGAAGAGACCCAGTACTTC.

This chain uses TRBV11-2 with TRBJ2-1, with a weak D call TRBD1 (6 bases). V was pared by 2 bases and J by 8 bases, with 19 bases between. The CDR3 length is 16 residues. Germline CDR1 and CDR2: SGHAT and FQNNGV. CDR3 loop: CASSLFRSWGLDEQFF. The CDR3 DNA follows: TGTGCCAGCAGCTTATTTCGGTCCTGGGGGCTTGATGAGCAGTTCTTC. The variable domain in full, completed from reference TRBV11-2 and TRBJ2-1, reads EAGVAQSPRYKIIEKRQSVAFWCNPISGHATLYWYQQILGQGPKLLIQFQNNGVVDDSQLPKDRFSAERLKGVDSTLKIQPAKLEDSAVYLCASSLFRSWGLDEQFFGPGTRLTVL.

The gene calls are TRBV28 and TRBJ2-3; 8 bases are a match to TRBD2. The CDR3 consists of 15 residues. Germline V gives CDR1 MDHEN, CDR2 SYDVKM. Germline trimming cut 5 bases from V and 2 bases from J; bases unmatched to any gene: 6. The CDR3 DNA is TGTGCCAGCAGTGGTACTAGCGGCTACACAGATACGCAGTATTTT. Amino acids: CASSGTSGYTDTQYF.